Presented here are 25 T cell receptor beta chains from one specimen sequenced in a study of T-cell reconstitution after alpha-beta-depleted transplantation in children. Preparing the TCRbeta library involved the use of unique molecular identifiers. One entry per CDR3 protein, called by TCRdb with MiXCR from the PCR reads. The sample consists of 500,000 to 650,000 distinct CDR3 sequences, approximately 12% of them appearing once. The material sequenced was PBMCs, mostly from graft donor cells, taken 360 days after TCRalphabeta/CD19-depleted stem cell transplant. The receptors come from a male patient aged 10-17 years who had a stem cell transplant for acute myeloid leukemia, so the T cells may come from the graft donor.

V is TRBV7-2 and J is TRBJ2-7; TRBD1 agrees at 10 bases. The V gene's germline CDR1 is SGHTA and CDR2 FQGNSA. With V trimmed by 4 bases and J by 6 bases, 6 bases remained unmatched. The length of the CDR3 is 14 residues. The CDR3 DNA sequence: TGTGCCAGCAGCTGGGACAGGGGACTACGCGAGCAGTACTTC. The encoded protein is CASSWDRGLREQYF.

The table lists this clonotype with many counts. The chain couples TRBV5-4 to TRBJ2-5, with a weak D call TRBD2 (6 bases). This CDR3 spans 16 amino acids. Germline lookup yields CDR1 SGHNT and CDR2 YYREEE (reference sequence). The ends were cut back, 4 bases at V and 2 bases at J, with 18 bases in the middle. CDR3 region: CASSAPANSGQETQYF. CDR3 sequence (DNA): TGTGCCAGCAGCGCCCCAGCGAATAGCGGACAAGAGACCCAGTACTTC.

This clonotype was observed many times. V and J are TRBV29-1 and TRBJ2-2, with D perhaps being TRBD1 or TRBD2 (5 bases each). Trimming shortened V by 6 bases and J by 2 bases, and 13 bases separated the two germline ends. The CDR3 runs 14 residues. Germline CDR1 SQVTM, CDR2 ANQGSEA. This CDR3 reads CSVAGSGNTGELFF. Here the CDR3 DNA reads TGCAGCGTCGCAGGGAGTGGAAACACCGGGGAGCTGTTTTTT.

The genes are TRBV15 and TRBJ2-7, with TRBD2 matching over 10 bases. The CDR3 runs to 16 residues. Germline CDR1 LNHNV, CDR2 YYDKDF (reference sequence). Trimming at V came to 0 bases and at J to 4 bases, leaving 6 bases not matched to a gene. CDR3 in amino acids: CATSRDGTSGKYEQYF. In nucleotides, the CDR3 is TGTGCCACCAGCAGAGATGGAACTAGCGGGAAGTACGAGCAGTACTTC.

This clonotype was found many times. The V and J genes are TRBV12-3 or TRBV12-4 and TRBJ2-2; 7 bases align to TRBD2. This CDR3 is built from 15 residues. The V segment lost 6 bases and the J segment 0 bases; nucleotides outside the gene matches: 4. As DNA, the CDR3 is TGTGCCAGCAGCCAAGCGGGATCGAACACCGGGGAGCTGTTTTTT. Protein sequence: CASSQAGSNTGELFF.

The chain has TRBV7-9 and TRBJ2-5; D is possibly TRBD2 (6 bases). Germline values: CDR1 SEHNR, CDR2 FQNEAQ (reference sequence). The V end was cut by 5 bases, the J end by 2 bases, with 21 bases between. This CDR3 spans 17 amino acids. The CDR3 protein is CASSPRRGLRTQETQYF. In nucleotides, the CDR3 is TGTGCCAGCAGCCCCCGGAGGGGACTCAGGACGCAAGAGACCCAGTACTTC. Supplemented by reference TRBV7-9 and TRBJ2-5, the full variable domain reads DTGVSQNPRHKITKRGQNVTFRCDPISEHNRLYWYRQTLGQGPEFLTYFQNEAQLEKSRLLSDRFSAERPKGSFSTLEIQRTEQGDSAMYLCASSPRRGLRTQETQYFGPGTRLLVL.

In this sample, this clonotype turned up a few times. In DNA, the CDR3 is TGTGCCAGCAGGCAGTTTACGGCCCCCACCTACGAGCAGTACTTC. Translating gives CASRQFTAPTYEQYF. The chain uses TRBV6-1 and TRBJ2-7; D gene unclear. The CDR3 is 15 amino acids. Looked up from germline, CDR1 is MNHNS and CDR2 is SASEGT. V shed 6 bases and J shed 2 bases, with 17 bases lying between them.

This clonotype was picked up a small number of times. The CDR3 sequence is CSVSDDGRYFYNEQFF. The CDR3 nucleotides are TGCAGCGTTTCGGACGACGGCAGATATTTCTACAATGAGCAGTTCTTC. V is TRBV29-1 and J is TRBJ2-1; no definite D call. The CDR3 totals 16 residues. Per the germline V gene, CDR1 is SQVTM and CDR2 is ANQGSEA. V lost 5 bases, J lost 3 bases, and 20 bases lay in between.

The V and J genes are TRBV20-1 and TRBJ2-7; 11 nucleotides agree with TRBD2. In germline, CDR1 is DFQATT, CDR2 SNEGSKA (reference sequence). This CDR3 spans 18 amino acids. The V gene end was trimmed by 3 bases and the J gene end by 2 bases; junction bases not matched to a gene: 15. CDR3 nucleotides: TGCAGTGCTAGCTCCGGAGGACTAGCGGGCAACGACGCCTACGAGCAGTACTTC. Translation gives CSASSGGLAGNDAYEQYF.

In this sample, this clonotype turned up a few times. V is TRBV15 and J is TRBJ2-7; D perhaps matches TRBD1 (5 bases). The CDR3 has 13 amino acids. Germline V gene data show CDR1 as LNHNV and CDR2 as YYDKDF (reference sequence). V was cut by 0 bases and J by 3 bases, with 6 bases left in between. CDR3 protein: CATSRDDSYEQYF. The CDR3 nucleotides read TGTGCCACCAGCAGAGATGACAGCTACGAGCAGTACTTC.

The chain has TRBV29-1 and TRBJ1-2, with 8 positions matching TRBD1. Germline V gene data show CDR1 as SQVTM and CDR2 as ANQGSEA. Trimming at V came to 5 bases and at J to 5 bases, leaving 4 bases not matched to a gene. The CDR3 sequence is 12 residues long. DNA for the CDR3: TGCAGCGTTCAGGGGGCCACATATGGCTACACCTTC. It yields the protein CSVQGATYGYTF.

This clonotype was detected only a few times. The chain combines TRBV29-1 with TRBJ2-2; perhaps TRBD2 as D (5 bases). V lost 6 bases to trimming and J lost 5 bases, with 10 bases between them. The length of the CDR3 is 12 residues. Per the germline V gene, CDR1 is SQVTM and CDR2 is ANQGSEA. The CDR3 is CSVASGTGELFF. CDR3 nucleotide sequence: TGCAGCGTCGCCTCGGGGACCGGGGAGCTGTTTTTT.

This clonotype was counted a few times. V is TRBV18 and J is TRBJ2-1, with 9 bases aligning to TRBD2. With 6 bases clipped from V and 4 bases from J, the junction kept 13 bases outside the gene matches. The CDR3 contains 17 residues. Germline CDR1 and CDR2: KGHSH and LQKENI. The CDR3 region is CASSRPRTSEVYNEQFF. The CDR3 DNA reads as TGTGCCAGCTCTCGCCCCCGGACTAGCGAGGTATACAATGAGCAGTTCTTC.

V and J are TRBV27 and TRBJ2-1; D ambiguous. Germline CDR1 and CDR2: MNHEY and SMNVEV (reference sequence). Trimming cost V 2 bases and J 10 bases, with 9 bases left between them. CDR3 length equals 12 residues. CDR3 amino acids: CASSLVIGEQFF. As DNA, the CDR3 is TGTGCCAGCAGTTTAGTGATCGGAGAGCAGTTCTTC.

J is TRBJ2-7 and V is TRBV24-1, with D uncertain. This CDR3 has 13 residues. From germline, CDR1 is KGHDR and CDR2 SFDVKD. V lost 5 bases to trimming and J lost 0 bases, with 7 bases between them. CDR3 bases: TGTGCCACCAGTGGGAATAGCTCCTACGAGCAGTACTTC. Its translation is CATSGNSSYEQYF.

This clonotype was counted only a few times. V usage is TRBV25-1 and J usage is TRBJ2-2, with D unresolved. This CDR3 spans 17 amino acids. From germline, CDR1 is MGHDK and CDR2 SYGVNS. Trimming took 6 bases from V and 3 from J, leaving 20 bases between them. The CDR3 DNA follows: TGTGCCAGCAGCCAAAGGGATGGACGGATACACACCGGGGAGCTGTTTTTT. Translated: CASSQRDGRIHTGELFF.

This clonotype was detected only a few times. The chain recombines TRBV5-1 with TRBJ1-1; unclear D gene. Germline V lookup: CDR1 SGHRS, CDR2 YFSETQ. This CDR3 is built from 14 residues. The germline V and J ends were trimmed by 2 bases and 1 base, with 9 bases remaining between them. The CDR3 spells CASSFFGPNTEAFF. Written as DNA, the CDR3 is TGCGCCAGCAGCTTCTTTGGGCCGAACACTGAAGCTTTCTTT.

This clonotype was observed a handful of times. The chain combines TRBV4-2 with TRBJ2-7, with D perhaps given as TRBD1 or TRBD2 (5 bases each). Germline CDR1 LGHNA, CDR2 YNFKEQ. V was shortened by 4 bases and J by 1 base, with 17 bases between the two germline ends. This CDR3 comprises 16 residues. CDR3 nucleotide sequence: TGTGCCAGCAGCCTACCGACAGCGACTAATTCCTACGAGCAGTACTTC. This codes for CASSLPTATNSYEQYF.

This clonotype was counted only a few times. The rearrangement uses TRBV6-2 or TRBV6-3 and TRBJ2-7; 8 bases line up with TRBD2. CDR3 length: 13 residues. J lost 0 bases, V lost 6 bases, and 1 base had no gene match. The germline V gene encodes CDR1 MNHEY and CDR2 SVGEGT. The CDR3 DNA is TGTGCCAGCAGGGGACTAGTCTCCTACGAGCAGTACTTC. It translates to CASRGLVSYEQYF.

This clonotype was counted a few times. The chain couples TRBV2 to TRBJ2-6; tentatively, D is TRBD1 (6 bases). This CDR3 is 17 amino acids long. Trimming cost V 1 base and J 4 bases, with 14 bases left between them. Per germline, CDR1 SNHLY and CDR2 FYNNEI. CDR3 sequence: CASSEGVRGSGANVLTF. CDR3 nucleotides: TGTGCCAGCAGTGAAGGGGTCAGGGGCTCCGGGGCCAACGTCCTGACTTTC.

The rearrangement uses TRBV9 and TRBJ2-1; D is perhaps TRBD1 or TRBD2 (5 bases each). The germline V and J ends were trimmed by 0 bases and 9 bases, with 13 bases remaining between them. Germline V lookup: CDR1 SGDLS, CDR2 YYNGEE. This CDR3 spans 14 amino acids. DNA for the CDR3: TGTGCCAGCAGCGTAGCTGACTACCAGGGTGAGCAGTTCTTC. Translation: CASSVADYQGEQFF.

This clonotype was seen a few times. The CDR3 nucleotides are TGTGCCAGCACTGAGAGCTCCTACGAGCAGTACTTC. Amino acid sequence: CASTESSYEQYF. J is TRBJ2-7 and V is TRBV14; D unclear. Trimming left V 7 bases short and J 0 bases short, with 7 bases between. Germline-derived CDR1 and CDR2 are SGHDN and FVKESK. The CDR3 contains 12 residues.

The rearrangement joins TRBV28 to TRBJ2-2; D may be TRBD1 (6 bases). This CDR3 comprises 16 residues. Trimming cost V 5 bases and J 1 base, with 14 bases left between them. The germline CDR1 and CDR2 sequences are MDHEN and SYDVKM. CDR3 sequence (DNA): TGTGCCAGCAGTACGCGGACAGATTTGAACACCGGGGAGCTGTTTTTT. Translated: CASSTRTDLNTGELFF.

The chain couples TRBV9 to TRBJ2-1; no reliable D call. Germline V gene sequence: CDR1 SGDLS, CDR2 YYNGEE. The CDR3 is 12 residues long. Trimming took off 5 bases at V and 3 bases at J, with 6 bases between the two ends. The CDR3 DNA follows: TGTGCCAGCAGTGAAAACTACAATGAGCAGTTCTTC. Its protein is CASSENYNEQFF.

The chain is built from TRBV7-2 and TRBJ2-5, with no clear D. V lost 4 bases and J 1 base, leaving 7 bases between the germline ends. Looked up from germline, CDR1 is SGHTA and CDR2 is FQGNSA. The CDR3 totals 13 residues. CDR3 DNA sequence: TGTGCCAGCAGCTCCCCGACCCAAGAGACCCAGTACTTC. This sequence encodes CASSSPTQETQYF.